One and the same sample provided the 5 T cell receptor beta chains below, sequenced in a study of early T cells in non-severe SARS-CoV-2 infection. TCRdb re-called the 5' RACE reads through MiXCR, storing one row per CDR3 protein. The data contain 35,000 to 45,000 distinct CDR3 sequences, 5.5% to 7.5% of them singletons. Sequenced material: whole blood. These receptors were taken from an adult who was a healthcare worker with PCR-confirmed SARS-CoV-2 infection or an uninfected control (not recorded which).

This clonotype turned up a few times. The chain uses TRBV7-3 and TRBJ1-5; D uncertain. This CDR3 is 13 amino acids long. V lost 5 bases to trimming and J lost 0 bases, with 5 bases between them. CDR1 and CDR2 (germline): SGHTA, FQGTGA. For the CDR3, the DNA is TGTGCCAGCAGCACAGTTAGCAATCAGCCCCAGCATTTT. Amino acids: CASSTVSNQPQHF.

Here the CDR3 reads CASSYGTASNEQYF. For the CDR3, the DNA is TGCGCCAGCAGTTATGGGACAGCTTCCAACGAGCAGTACTTC. This chain connects TRBV5-1 to TRBJ2-7; 7 nucleotides agree with TRBD1. After removal of 5 bases from V and 5 bases from J, the junction contained 10 bases not matched to a gene. This CDR3 region has 14 residues. Germline CDR1 reads SGHRS; CDR2 reads YFSETQ. The variable domain in full, completed from reference TRBV5-1 and TRBJ2-7, reads KAGVTQTPRYLIKTRGQQVTLSCSPISGHRSVSWYQQTPGQGLQFLFEYFSETQRNKGNFPGRFSGRQFSNSRSEMNVSTLELGDSALYLCASSYGTASNEQYFGPGTRLTVT.

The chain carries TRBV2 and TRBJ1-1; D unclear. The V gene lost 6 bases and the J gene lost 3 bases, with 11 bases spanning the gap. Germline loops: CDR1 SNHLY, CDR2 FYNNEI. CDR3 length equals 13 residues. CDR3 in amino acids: CASRAEKYTEAFF. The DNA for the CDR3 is TGTGCCAGCAGAGCAGAGAAGTACACTGAAGCTTTCTTT.

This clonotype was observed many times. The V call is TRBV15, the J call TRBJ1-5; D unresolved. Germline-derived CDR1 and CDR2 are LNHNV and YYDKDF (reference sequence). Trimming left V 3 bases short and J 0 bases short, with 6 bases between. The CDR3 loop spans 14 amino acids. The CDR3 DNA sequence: TGTGCCACCAGCAGGGGAGCTAGCAATCAGCCCCAGCATTTT. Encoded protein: CATSRGASNQPQHF.

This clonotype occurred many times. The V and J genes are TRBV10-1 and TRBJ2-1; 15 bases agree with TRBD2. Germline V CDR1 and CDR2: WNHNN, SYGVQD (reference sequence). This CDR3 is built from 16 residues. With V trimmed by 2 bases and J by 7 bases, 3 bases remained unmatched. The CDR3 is CASSEGLAGGLNEQFF. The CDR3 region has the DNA TGCGCCAGCAGTGAGGGACTAGCGGGGGGGCTAAATGAGCAGTTCTTC.